A single T cell receptor beta chain is shown here with its context. The CDR3 totals 17 residues. Germline CDR1 SGHRS, CDR2 YFSETQ. Trimming shortened V by 4 bases and J by 0 bases, and 19 bases separated the two germline ends. These data originate in a study of identical twins. Using its own MiXCR run on the 5' RACE reads, TCRdb lists one record per CDR3 protein. The sample has around 490,000 distinct CDR3 sequences; about 22% are singletons. These same data were also listed under a study on yellow fever vaccine responses in identical twins.

This receptor was identified in a woman aged 18 to 35 in good health. The chain joins TRBV5-1 to TRBJ1-1; D may be TRBD1 (5 bases). The sample consisted of CD4+ T cells sorted from blood. The CDR3 DNA sequence: TGCGCCAGCAGCCCGGTAGGGAGGGGATTGATGAACACTGAAGCTTTCTTT. Residues: CASSPVGRGLMNTEAFF.